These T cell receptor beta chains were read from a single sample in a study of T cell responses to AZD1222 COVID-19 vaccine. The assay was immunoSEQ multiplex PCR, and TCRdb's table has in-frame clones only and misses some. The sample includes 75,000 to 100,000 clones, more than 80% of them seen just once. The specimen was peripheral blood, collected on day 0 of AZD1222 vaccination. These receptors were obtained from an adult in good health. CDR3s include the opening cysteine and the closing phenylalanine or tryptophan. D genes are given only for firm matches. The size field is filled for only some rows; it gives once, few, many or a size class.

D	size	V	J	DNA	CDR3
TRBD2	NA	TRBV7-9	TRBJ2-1	TGTGCCAGCAGCTCAAAACCCGGACTAGCGCCCCACAATGAGCAGTTCTTC	CASSSKPGLAPHNEQFF
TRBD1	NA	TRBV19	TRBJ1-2	TGTGCCAGTAGCGCCGGGACAGCTAACTATGGCTACACCTTC	CASSAGTANYGYTF
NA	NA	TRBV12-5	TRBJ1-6	TGTGCTAGTGGTTTGGGGGGGGATAATTCACCCCTCCACTTT	CASGLGGDNSPLHF
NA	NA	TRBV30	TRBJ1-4	TGTGCCTGGAAGGTGGCAGGGGTCGGTTTAGATGAAAAACTGTTTTTT	CAWKVAGVGLDEKLFF
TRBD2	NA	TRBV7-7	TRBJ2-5	TGTGCTAGCAGTTTAACTAGCGGGGGGGCGGAGACCCAGTACTTC	CASSLTSGGAETQYF
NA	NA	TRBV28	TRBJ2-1	TGTGCCAGCAGTTTACCGGGACGATACAATGAGCAGTTCTTC	CASSLPGRYNEQFF
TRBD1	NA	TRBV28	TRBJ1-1	TGTGCCAGCAGTTCAGGACAGGGGAACACTGAAGCTTTCTTT	CASSSGQGNTEAFF
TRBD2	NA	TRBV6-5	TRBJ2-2	TGTGCCAGCACGGCTAGCGGGCCGAACACCGGGGAGCTGTTTTTT	CASTASGPNTGELFF
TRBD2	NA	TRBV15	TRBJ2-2	TGTGCCACCAGCAGAGATCTAGCGGGAGGAACCGGGGAGCTGTTTTTT	CATSRDLAGGTGELFF
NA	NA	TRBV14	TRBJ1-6	TGTGCCAGCAGCCGACGAGAGGGGCGCCATAATTCACCCCTCCACTTT	CASSRREGRHNSPLHF
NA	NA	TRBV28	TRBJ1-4	TGTGCCAGCGGAGGCGGCGAAAAACTGTTTTTT	CASGGGEKLFF
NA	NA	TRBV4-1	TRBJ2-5	TGCGCCAGCGGGCGACGCCCTGGCGGGGAGACCCAGTACTTC	CASGRRPGGETQYF
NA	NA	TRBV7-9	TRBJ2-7	TGTGCCAGCAGAAAATCCTACAGGGAGAAGGGATCCTACGAGCAGTACTTC	CASRKSYREKGSYEQYF
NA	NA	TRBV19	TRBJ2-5	TGTGCCAGTAGTATAGGAGGTTCAGGGACGGGAGAGACCCAGTACTTC	CASSIGGSGTGETQYF
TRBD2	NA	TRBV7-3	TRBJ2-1	TGTGCCAGCAGCCAAAATAGCGGGGGGGCAAGAGAGCAGTTCTTC	CASSQNSGGAREQFF
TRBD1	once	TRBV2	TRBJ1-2	TGTGCCAGCAGAATGGGACAGATCAACTATGGCTACACCTTC	CASRMGQINYGYTF
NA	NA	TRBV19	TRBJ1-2	TGTGCCAGTAGTATGCAGGACGGTCTTGCTAACTATGGCTACACCTTC	CASSMQDGLANYGYTF
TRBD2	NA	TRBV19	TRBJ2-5	TGTGCCAGTAAAGCCCCGGGAGGAGAGACCCAGTACTTC	CASKAPGGETQYF
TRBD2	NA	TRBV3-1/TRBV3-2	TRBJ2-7	TGTGCCAGCAGCCGGGGACTAGCGGGGGGAGCCTACGAGCAGTACTTC	CASSRGLAGGAYEQYF
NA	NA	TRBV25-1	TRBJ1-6	TGTGCCAGCAGTGAATCAGGAGTTTTAACCCTCCACTTT	CASSESGVLTLHF
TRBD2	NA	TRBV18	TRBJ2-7	TGTGCCAGCTCACCAAACCGACTAGCGGGTGGCGAGGGCGAGCAGTACTTC	CASSPNRLAGGEGEQYF
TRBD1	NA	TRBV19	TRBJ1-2	TGTGCCAGTAGCGAAAAACAGGGGGTAGGAGGCTACACCTTC	CASSEKQGVGGYTF
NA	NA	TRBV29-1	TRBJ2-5	TGCAGCGTTGAGATTGCGGAGACCCAGTACTTC	CSVEIAETQYF
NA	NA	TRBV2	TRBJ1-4	TGTGCCAGCAGGCCCGACATCTTCGGGGGTGAAAAACTGTTTTTT	CASRPDIFGGEKLFF
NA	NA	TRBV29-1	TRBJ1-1	TGCAGCGTTGAAAGAGGGATACACACTGAAGCTTTCTTT	CSVERGIHTEAFF
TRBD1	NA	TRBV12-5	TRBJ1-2	TGTGCTAGTGGTGTTGGGACAGGAAAAGGCTACACCTTC	CASGVGTGKGYTF